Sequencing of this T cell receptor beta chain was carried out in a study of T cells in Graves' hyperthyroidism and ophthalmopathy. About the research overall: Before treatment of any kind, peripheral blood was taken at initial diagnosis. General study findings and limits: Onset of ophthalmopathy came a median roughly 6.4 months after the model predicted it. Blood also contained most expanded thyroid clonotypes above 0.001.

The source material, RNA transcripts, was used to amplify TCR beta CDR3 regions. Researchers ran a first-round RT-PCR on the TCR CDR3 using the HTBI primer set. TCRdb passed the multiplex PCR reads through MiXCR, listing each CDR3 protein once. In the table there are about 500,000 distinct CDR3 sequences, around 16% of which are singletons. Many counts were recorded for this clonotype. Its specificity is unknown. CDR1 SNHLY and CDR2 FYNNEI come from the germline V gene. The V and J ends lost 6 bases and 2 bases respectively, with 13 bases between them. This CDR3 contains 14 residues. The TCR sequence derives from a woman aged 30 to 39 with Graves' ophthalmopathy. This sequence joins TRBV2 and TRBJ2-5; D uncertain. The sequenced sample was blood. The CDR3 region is CASRPKTGQETQYF. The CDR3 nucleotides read TGTGCCAGCAGGCCCAAGACGGGTCAAGAGACCCAGTACTTC.